Following are 22 T cell receptor beta chains from one sample sequenced in a study of memory CD4+ T cells and cytomegalovirus serostatus. Clones were read by immunoSEQ multiplex PCR, and TCRdb kept only the in-frame ones, dropping some. Found here are roughly 53,000 clones, roughly 79% of them singletons; the top ten hold 1.5% to 2%. Single viable CD3+CD4+CD8-CD45RO+ cells were sorted as the memory CD4+ T cells. The source material was memory CD4+ T cells from blood. The receptors were sampled from an adult in good health and CMV-seronegative.

The chain carries TRBV28 and TRBJ1-5; 11 bases align to TRBD1. The ends lost 4 bases at V and 1 base at J; junction bases unmatched: 6. Looked up from germline, CDR1 is MDHEN and CDR2 is SYDVKM. CDR3 size: 17 residues. The CDR3 DNA reads as TGTGCCAGCAGTTCGGGGACAGGGGGTTGGAGCAATCAGCCCCAGCATTTT. Residues: CASSSGTGGWSNQPQHF.

The V and J genes are TRBV28 and TRBJ1-3, with no clear D. This CDR3 spans 14 amino acids. Per germline, CDR1 MDHEN and CDR2 SYDVKM. Trimming removed 5 bases from V and 3 bases from J, with 11 bases in between. The CDR3 coding sequence is TGTGCCAGCAGTGCGAACCTCCATGGAAACACCATATATTTT. Protein: CASSANLHGNTIYF.

The J gene is TRBJ1-1, the V gene TRBV18; maybe TRBD1 (6 bases). The germline V gene encodes CDR1 KGHSH and CDR2 LQKENI. Trimming cost V 5 bases and J 4 bases, with 17 bases left between them. The CDR3 has 15 amino acids. As DNA, the CDR3 is TGTGCCAGCTCATCTGAGACAGGCAGGAGCACTGAAGCTTTCTTT. Protein sequence: CASSSETGRSTEAFF.

This clone appeared a single time. The genes are TRBV28 and TRBJ1-1, with 8 bases lining up with TRBD1. This CDR3 is built from 15 residues. The V and J ends lost 4 bases and 0 bases, in that order; junction bases with no gene match: 4. Germline CDR1 MDHEN, CDR2 SYDVKM. CDR3 bases: TGTGCCAGCAGTTCAAGGGGACAGGTGAACACTGAAGCTTTCTTT. This codes for CASSSRGQVNTEAFF.

The gene calls are TRBV18 and TRBJ1-1; D remains unclear. Trimming stripped 1 base from V and 3 bases from J, with 6 bases between. Germline V CDR1 and CDR2: KGHSH, LQKENI. The CDR3 has 13 residues. The CDR3 loop reads CASSPRPDTEAFF. The CDR3 DNA is TGTGCCAGCTCACCACGGCCTGACACTGAAGCTTTCTTT.

This clone was observed a single time. The chain carries TRBV11-2 and TRBJ1-2, with D tentatively TRBD1 (5 bases). V was trimmed by 4 bases and J by 6 bases, leaving 18 bases between them. In germline, CDR1 is SGHAT, CDR2 FQNNGV. This CDR3 spans 15 amino acids. The CDR3 is CASSSNRGRAHGYTF. The CDR3 DNA follows: TGTGCCAGCAGCTCAAACCGGGGACGAGCCCATGGCTACACCTTC.

This rearrangement joins TRBV9 to TRBJ1-1, with D possibly matching TRBD1 (5 bases). The CDR3 spans 13 residues. V was trimmed by 3 bases and J by 4 bases, leaving 10 bases between them. Looked up from germline, CDR1 is SGDLS and CDR2 is YYNGEE. CDR3 residues: CASSERQGTEAFF. The DNA of the CDR3 is TGTGCCAGCAGCGAAAGGCAGGGCACTGAAGCTTTCTTT.

The chain couples TRBV4-3 to TRBJ1-5; the D gene is possibly TRBD1 (5 bases). The germline CDR1 and CDR2 sequences are LGHNA and YSLEER. This CDR3 is 15 amino acids long. V was trimmed by 0 bases and J by 6 bases, leaving 12 bases between them. The CDR3 coding sequence is TGCGCCAGCAGCCAAGATTATCCGGGGGTTCAGCCCCAGCATTTT. Translating gives CASSQDYPGVQPQHF.

The gene calls are TRBV2 and TRBJ2-3, with unresolved D. V was trimmed by 4 bases and J by 4 bases, leaving 6 bases between them. Germline CDR1 and CDR2: SNHLY and FYNNEI. The CDR3 has 12 residues. CDR3 region: CASSVVSDTQYF. For the CDR3, the DNA is TGTGCCAGCAGTGTAGTCTCAGATACGCAGTATTTT. The full variable domain, in which reference TRBV2 and TRBJ2-3 provide the parts outside the CDR3, is EPEVTQTPSHQVTQMGQEVILRCVPISNHLYFYWYRQILGQKVEFLVSFYNNEISEKSEIFDDQFSVERPDGSNFTLKIRSTKLEDSAMYFCASSVVSDTQYFGPGTRLTVL.

The chain carries TRBV7-3 and TRBJ2-7; 8 positions match TRBD2. V lost 2 bases to trimming and J lost 3 bases; unmatched junction nucleotides: 3. This CDR3 has 14 residues. The V gene's germline CDR1 is SGHTA and CDR2 FQGTGA. The CDR3 nucleotides read TGTGCCAGCAGCTTACTAGCGGGCGACTACGAGCAGTACTTC. As protein: CASSLLAGDYEQYF. The full variable domain, with the rest looked up from reference TRBV7-3 and TRBJ2-7, is GAGVSQTPSNKVTEKGKYVELRCDPISGHTALYWYRQSLGQGPEFLIYFQGTGAADDSGLPNDRFFAVRPEGSVSTLKIQRTERGDSAVYLCASSLLAGDYEQYFGPGTRLTVT.

The chain carries TRBV7-2 and TRBJ2-2; no clear D. V lost 1 base and J lost 7, with 4 bases in between. Germline V gene data show CDR1 as SGHTA and CDR2 as FQGNSA. CDR3 length: 12 residues. The CDR3 DNA reads TGTGCCAGCAGCTTAGATCGCGGGGAGCTGTTTTTT. Protein: CASSLDRGELFF. The whole variable domain, remainder taken from reference TRBV7-2 and TRBJ2-2, is GAGVSQSPSNKVTEKGKDVELRCDPISGHTALYWYRQSLGQGLEFLIYFQGNSAPDKSGLPSDRFSAERTGGSVSTLTIQRTQQEDSAVYLCASSLDRGELFFGEGSRLTVL.

This clone was counted between two and nine times. This chain uses TRBV6-4 with TRBJ2-3; D is possibly TRBD2 (5 bases). The CDR3 has 17 residues. Germline V CDR1 and CDR2: MRHNA, SNTAGT. With 0 bases removed from V and 2 bases from J, the gap between germline ends came to 15 bases. The CDR3 protein is CASSDSFGKSPTDTQYF. The CDR3 coding sequence is TGTGCCAGCAGTGACTCCTTCGGGAAATCACCCACAGATACGCAGTATTTT.

This clone occurred a few times. The chain recombines TRBV11-1 with TRBJ1-2; D is possibly TRBD1 (6 bases). The ends were cut back, 5 bases at V and 3 bases at J, with 16 bases in the middle. The CDR3 runs to 15 residues. Germline CDR1 and CDR2: SGHAT and FQDESV (reference sequence). The CDR3 DNA is TGTGCCAGCAGCCCAAACGCACAGGGAGACTATGGCTACACCTTC. As protein: CASSPNAQGDYGYTF. Full variable domain (remainder filled in from reference TRBV11-1 and TRBJ1-2): EAEVAQSPRYKITEKSQAVAFWCDPISGHATLYWYRQILGQGPELLVQFQDESVVDDSQLPKDRFSAERLKGVDSTLKIQPAELGDSAMYLCASSPNAQGDYGYTFGSGTRLTVV.

The rearrangement joins TRBV28 to TRBJ1-2; unclear D gene. Germline V lookup: CDR1 MDHEN, CDR2 SYDVKM. V was shortened by 8 bases and J by 7 bases, with 17 bases between the two germline ends. CDR3 length: 13 amino acids. Here the CDR3 reads CASWDGEVGGYTF. The CDR3 DNA is TGTGCCAGCTGGGATGGGGAAGTTGGTGGCTACACCTTC.

V and J are TRBV5-6 and TRBJ1-2, with 11 bases lining up with TRBD1. The germline V gene has CDR1 SGHDT and CDR2 YYEEEE. The CDR3 covers 15 residues. The V and J ends lost 3 bases and 1 base, in that order; junction bases with no gene match: 2. This CDR3 is CASSYGTGGNYGYTF. DNA of the CDR3: TGTGCCAGCAGCTACGGGACAGGGGGTAACTATGGCTACACCTTC.

The gene calls are TRBV9 and TRBJ1-2, with D uncertain. The CDR3 consists of 14 residues. The V end was cut by 0 bases, the J end by 3 bases, with 9 bases between. CDR1 is SGDLS and CDR2 is YYNGEE in the germline V gene. This chain's CDR3 is CASSVGPEDYGYTF. The DNA for the CDR3 is TGTGCCAGCAGCGTAGGTCCAGAAGACTATGGCTACACCTTC.

The J gene is TRBJ2-7, the V gene TRBV2, with a weak D call TRBD1 (5 bases). This CDR3 comprises 16 residues. CDR1 and CDR2 (germline): SNHLY, FYNNEI. V was shortened by 2 bases and J by 1 base, with 15 bases between the two germline ends. CDR3 residues: CASSEPGASKSYEQYF. In nucleotides, the CDR3 is TGTGCCAGCAGTGAACCTGGGGCCAGTAAGTCCTACGAGCAGTACTTC.

The genes are TRBV10-1 and TRBJ1-1; 10 bases agree with TRBD1. With 6 bases clipped from V and 0 bases from J, the junction kept 4 bases outside the gene matches. The CDR3 has 15 amino acids. Germline CDR1 is WNHNN and CDR2 is SYGVQD (reference sequence). In DNA, the CDR3 is TGCGCCAGCAGGCCGGGACAGGGGATGAACACTGAAGCTTTCTTT. This translates into CASRPGQGMNTEAFF.

The rearrangement uses TRBV30 and TRBJ2-1; D is perhaps TRBD2 (6 bases). This CDR3 spans 14 amino acids. V was shortened by 3 bases and J by 3 bases, with 12 bases between the two germline ends. CDR1 GTSNPN and CDR2 SVGIG come from the germline V gene (reference sequence). CDR3 nucleotide sequence: TGTGCCTGGAGGGGGGACTCGATCTACAATGAGCAGTTCTTC. This translates into CAWRGDSIYNEQFF.

V is TRBV19 and J is TRBJ1-1, with D perhaps matching TRBD1 (5 bases). This CDR3 region has 15 residues. Trimming pared 8 bases from V and 2 bases from J, leaving 18 bases between. The V gene's germline CDR1 is LNHDA and CDR2 SQIVND (reference sequence). DNA for the CDR3: TGTGCCAGTCTTAACCTCTTGGGGGGTAACACTGAAGCTTTCTTT. It is translated as CASLNLLGGNTEAFF.

The chain links TRBV5-1 to TRBJ2-7; 10 nucleotides line up with TRBD2. The CDR3 consists of 15 residues. The germline V gene has CDR1 SGHRS and CDR2 YFSETQ. Trimming removed 3 bases from V and 7 bases from J; junction bases left unmatched: 10. The CDR3 DNA reads as TGCGCCAGCAGCTCCCAGCCTAGCGGGGGTAATGAGCAGTACTTC. It is translated as CASSSQPSGGNEQYF.

The chain carries TRBV5-6 and TRBJ1-5; D ambiguous. The ends were cut back, 1 base at V and 2 bases at J, with 13 bases in the middle. Germline lookup yields CDR1 SGHDT and CDR2 YYEEEE. The CDR3 extends over 16 amino acids. In nucleotides, the CDR3 is TGTGCCAGCAGCTTGTGGTTTGGGTCGGGCAATCAGCCCCAGCATTTT. This codes for CASSLWFGSGNQPQHF.